This section outlines one T cell receptor (beta chain) sequence together with its context. No antigen is known for it. This sample stems from a study of CD8+ T cells in alopecia areata. Findings of the study overall: The study found TCR sharing across patients less clear than in mice, possibly for HLA reasons. Higher clonality than in normal scalp was seen in lesional scalp, especially alopecia totalis/universalis. Sequenced scalp T cells also include alphabeta T cells resident in normal skin.

CDR1 LNHDA and CDR2 SQIVND come from the germline V gene (reference sequence). V shed 3 bases and J shed 3 bases, with 9 bases lying between them. There are 13 residues in the CDR3. It was from PBMCs that CD4+ and CD8+ T cells were sorted. RNA was isolated and reverse transcribed to cDNA, the sequencing template. Some clones are missing from TCRdb's copy, which holds only in-frame ones; the method was immunoSEQ multiplex PCR. The data contain under 150,000 clones, more than 55% of them singletons. The sequence derives from a human donor in good health. This chain links TRBV19 with TRBJ2-7; D is ambiguous. The sample taken for sequencing was CD8+ T cells sorted from blood. Here the CDR3 reads CASSINMDYEQYF. CDR3 DNA: TGTGCCAGTAGTATCAACATGGACTACGAGCAGTACTTC.